The 31 T cell receptor beta chains below were found in one sample sequenced in a study of T cells of healthy individuals. From the 5' RACE reads, TCRdb called clonotypes with MiXCR, one entry per CDR3 protein. Altogether over 95,000 distinct CDR3 sequences are present, approximately 18% being singletons, with the ten largest covering approximately 5.7%. These receptors were obtained from a human donor in good health.

In its sample, this clonotype was seen a few times. The chain joins TRBV28 to TRBJ1-5; possible D gene TRBD1, 5 bases. The CDR3 totals 13 residues. V shed 10 bases and J shed 0 bases, with 10 bases lying between them. Germline lookup yields CDR1 MDHEN and CDR2 SYDVKM. This CDR3 is CATQGNSNQPQHF. The CDR3 region has the DNA TGTGCCACTCAGGGAAATAGCAATCAGCCCCAGCATTTT.

This clonotype has a count of ten or more. V and J are TRBV6-1 and TRBJ2-2; 10 nucleotides agree with TRBD2. The CDR3 extends over 13 amino acids. Per germline, CDR1 MNHNS and CDR2 SASEGT. Trimming at V came to 11 bases and at J to 3 bases, leaving 3 bases not matched to a gene. Here the CDR3 reads CAAAGGDTGELFF. The CDR3 region has the DNA TGTGCCGCAGCGGGAGGGGACACCGGGGAGCTGTTTTTT.

V usage is TRBV2 and J usage is TRBJ2-5, with 14 bases that match TRBD2. Germline V CDR1 and CDR2: SNHLY, FYNNEI. V shed 7 bases, J shed 3 bases, and the junction held 4 bases outside the gene matches. This CDR3 has 15 residues. DNA for the CDR3: TGTGCCAGCAAGCCGGGACTAGCGGGGGAAGAGACCCAGTACTTC. Translating it yields CASKPGLAGEETQYF.

In its sample, this clonotype was seen a few times. The chain recombines TRBV25-1 with TRBJ2-7; D call uncertain. There are 12 residues in the CDR3. Per germline, CDR1 MGHDK and CDR2 SYGVNS. Deletions cut 2 bases from V and 2 bases from J, with 4 bases between. CDR3 DNA sequence: TGTGCCAGCAGTGAAACTCCCTACGAGCAGTACTTC. This sequence encodes CASSETPYEQYF.

The genes are TRBV7-2 and TRBJ2-7, with TRBD1 matching 7 bases. The CDR3 is 16 residues long. V lost 5 bases to trimming and J lost 0 bases; unmatched junction nucleotides: 10. The germline gives CDR1 SGHTA, CDR2 FQGNSA. The chain's CDR3 is CASSLAGTAISYEQYF. As DNA, the CDR3 is TGTGCCAGCAGCCTGGCCGGGACAGCTATCTCCTACGAGCAGTACTTC.

The chain uses TRBV24-1 and TRBJ2-3; 11 positions agree with TRBD2. The CDR3 loop spans 16 amino acids. The junction had 3 bases not matched to a gene; V was cut back by 5 bases and J by 0 bases. In germline, CDR1 is KGHDR, CDR2 SFDVKD. The CDR3 DNA is TGTGCCACCAGTGGGACTAGCGGGTTTAGCACAGATACGCAGTATTTT. It codes for CATSGTSGFSTDTQYF.

This clonotype was recorded at least ten times. This rearrangement joins TRBV28 to TRBJ1-5, with D unclear. The length of the CDR3 is 14 residues. Germline V gene lookup returns CDR1 MDHEN and CDR2 SYDVKM. Trimming shortened V by 6 bases and J by 0 bases, and 9 bases separated the two germline ends. The CDR3 sequence: CASSHGDSNQPQHF. CDR3 sequence (DNA): TGTGCCAGCAGCCATGGGGATAGCAATCAGCCCCAGCATTTT.

This clonotype came up a few times. This sequence joins TRBV25-1 and TRBJ2-2; the D gene is possibly TRBD2 (6 bases). This CDR3 is 14 amino acids long. Germline V gene data show CDR1 as MGHDK and CDR2 as SYGVNS. Trimming left V 0 bases short and J 5 bases short, with 7 bases between. In DNA, the CDR3 is TGTGCCAGCAGTGAATACGGGGGAACCGGGGAGCTGTTTTTT. This codes for CASSEYGGTGELFF.

The J gene is TRBJ1-1, the V gene TRBV6-5, with D uncertain. The germline gives CDR1 MNHEY, CDR2 SVGAGI. The CDR3 contains 13 residues. Deletions cut 1 base from V and 7 bases from J, with 10 bases between. As DNA, the CDR3 is TGTGCCAGCAGTTACTTGAGTGGTGGTGAAGCTTTCTTT. Its protein product is CASSYLSGGEAFF.

This clonotype was detected many times. The chain links TRBV4-3 to TRBJ2-7, with 12 bases fitting TRBD2. Looked up from germline, CDR1 is LGHNA and CDR2 is YSLEER. This CDR3 has 14 residues. Germline trimming cut 4 bases from V and 6 bases from J; bases unmatched to any gene: 4. The CDR3 is CASSLSSGRGEQYF. For the CDR3, the DNA is TGCGCCAGCAGCCTATCTAGCGGGAGGGGCGAGCAGTACTTC.

V is TRBV18 and J is TRBJ1-5, with a tentative D call TRBD1 (6 bases). CDR1 KGHSH and CDR2 LQKENI come from the germline V gene. Trimming cost V 5 bases and J 0 bases, with 11 bases left between them. The CDR3 consists of 15 residues. The CDR3 region is CASSTGQSSNQPQHF. CDR3 bases: TGTGCCAGCTCAACCGGACAGTCTAGCAATCAGCCCCAGCATTTT.

The chain links TRBV7-2 to TRBJ1-5; no clear D. Germline V gives CDR1 SGHTA, CDR2 FQGNSA. The germline V and J ends were trimmed by 5 bases and 4 bases, with 9 bases remaining between them. The length of the CDR3 is 13 residues. CDR3 region: CASSARPNQPQHF. The CDR3 DNA sequence: TGTGCCAGCAGCGCCCGCCCGAATCAGCCCCAGCATTTT. Based on the CDR3 plus reference TRBV7-2 and TRBJ1-5, the full variable domain is GAGVSQSPSNKVTEKGKDVELRCDPISGHTALYWYRQSLGQGLEFLIYFQGNSAPDKSGLPSDRFSAERTGGSVSTLTIQRTQQEDSAVYLCASSARPNQPQHFGDGTRLSIL.

The rearrangement joins TRBV12-3 or TRBV12-4 to TRBJ2-1; TRBD2 agrees at 11 bases. With V trimmed by 7 bases and J by 4 bases, 3 bases remained unmatched. This CDR3 contains 14 residues. The CDR3 reads CASNRLAGYNEQFF. As DNA, the CDR3 is TGTGCCAGCAACCGACTAGCGGGGTACAATGAGCAGTTCTTC.

The V call is TRBV7-3, the J call TRBJ2-1; perhaps TRBD2 as D (6 bases). V lost 6 bases to trimming and J lost 1 base, with 16 bases between them. This CDR3 region has 16 residues. Germline CDR1 reads SGHTA; CDR2 reads FQGTGA. CDR3 residues: CASSLSGPRSYNEQFF. The CDR3 DNA reads as TGTGCCAGCAGTCTTAGCGGACCACGGTCCTACAATGAGCAGTTCTTC.

J is TRBJ2-7 and V is TRBV28, with 9 bases fitting TRBD1. From germline, CDR1 is MDHEN and CDR2 SYDVKM. V shed 4 bases, J shed 1 base, and the junction held 5 bases outside the gene matches. This CDR3 contains 15 residues. Here the CDR3 DNA reads TGTGCCAGCAGTTCGAACGGACAGGGGTCCTACGAGCAGTACTTC. Amino acid sequence: CASSSNGQGSYEQYF.

The chain uses TRBV7-8 and TRBJ2-3; D is unresolved. Between the trimmed V and J ends, which lost 7 bases and 0 bases, there was a span of 11 bases. There are 14 residues in the CDR3. The germline gives CDR1 SGHVS, CDR2 FQNEAQ. The DNA for the CDR3 is TGTGCCAGCACTACTGGGTCAAGCACAGATACGCAGTATTTT. Protein sequence: CASTTGSSTDTQYF.

This clonotype has ten or more counts. The V gene is TRBV25-1, the J gene TRBJ1-2; possible D gene TRBD1, 5 bases. Germline CDR1 is MGHDK and CDR2 is SYGVNS. V was pared by 6 bases and J by 5 bases, with 13 bases between. The CDR3 contains 13 residues. In DNA, the CDR3 is TGTGCCAGCAGGCCGGGACGGCTATATGGCTACACCTTC. This encodes CASRPGRLYGYTF.

In its sample, this clonotype was seen many times. This chain links TRBV7-9 with TRBJ2-1; no reliable D call. Trimming removed 5 bases from V and 5 bases from J, with 13 bases in between. The CDR3 length is 14 residues. Germline values: CDR1 SEHNR, CDR2 FQNEAQ (reference sequence). CDR3 nucleotide sequence: TGTGCCAGCAGCCCTCTCGACACCGACAATGAGCAGTTCTTC. Amino acid sequence: CASSPLDTDNEQFF. Based on the CDR3 plus reference TRBV7-9 and TRBJ2-1, the full variable domain is DTGVSQNPRHKITKRGQNVTFRCDPISEHNRLYWYRQTLGQGPEFLTYFQNEAQLEKSRLLSDRFSAERPKGSFSTLEIQRTEQGDSAMYLCASSPLDTDNEQFFGPGTRLTVL.

This chain joins TRBV13 and TRBJ1-2; a weak D match, TRBD1 (5 bases). Germline CDR1 PRHDT, CDR2 FYEKMQ (reference sequence). The V end lost 2 bases, the J end lost 2 bases, and 15 bases lay between the germline ends. The CDR3 spans 16 residues. CDR3 in DNA: TGTGCCAGCAGCTTAAGTGGGGGACGGAACAACTATGGCTACACCTTC. It yields the protein CASSLSGGRNNYGYTF.

This clonotype was counted only a few times. This chain joins TRBV15 and TRBJ1-3; D unclear. V lost 8 bases, J lost 4 bases, and 12 bases lay in between. Looked up from germline, CDR1 is LNHNV and CDR2 is YYDKDF (reference sequence). This CDR3 is built from 13 residues. CDR3 nucleotide sequence: TGTGCCACCGGCTGGAAGGGAGGAAACACCATATATTTT. Encoded protein: CATGWKGGNTIYF.

This clonotype showed up just a few times. The chain links TRBV7-2 to TRBJ2-7; TRBD2 aligns across 7 bases. There are 14 residues in the CDR3. Germline V lookup: CDR1 SGHTA, CDR2 FQGNSA. The J segment lost 5 bases and the V segment lost 5 bases, leaving 9 bases of the junction unmatched. CDR3 in amino acids: CASSRPGRINEQYF. Here the CDR3 DNA reads TGTGCCAGCAGCCGACCCGGGAGGATCAACGAGCAGTACTTC.

The genes are TRBV19 and TRBJ2-7; 7 bases are a match to TRBD1. CDR1 and CDR2 from the germline V gene are LNHDA and SQIVND (reference sequence). The CDR3 extends over 17 amino acids. After removal of 5 bases from V and 3 bases from J, the junction contained 16 bases not matched to a gene. The CDR3: CASSPTGTVTRGYEQYF. The DNA of the CDR3 is TGTGCCAGTAGTCCTACCGGGACAGTTACGCGAGGCTACGAGCAGTACTTC.

This clonotype has more than one count but fewer than ten. The chain couples TRBV12-3 or TRBV12-4 to TRBJ1-5; tentative D call: TRBD1 (5 bases). Trimming shortened V by 6 bases and J by 2 bases, and 8 bases separated the two germline ends. The CDR3 runs 13 residues. The CDR3 protein is CASRGVGNQPQHF. CDR3 DNA sequence: TGTGCCAGCAGAGGGGTAGGCAATCAGCCCCAGCATTTT.

This clonotype was counted a few times. V gene TRBV3-1 combines with J gene TRBJ2-5; 8 bases map to TRBD2. The CDR3 loop spans 15 amino acids. The V segment lost 1 base and the J segment 3 bases; nucleotides outside the gene matches: 4. Germline V gene sequence: CDR1 LGHDT, CDR2 YNNKEL (reference sequence). The CDR3 DNA sequence: TGTGCCAGCAGCCAAGGAATACTAGCGGAAGAGACCCAGTACTTC. This codes for CASSQGILAEETQYF.

This clonotype was counted many times. The rearrangement uses TRBV2 and TRBJ1-2; 7 nucleotides line up with TRBD1. The CDR3 covers 16 residues. CDR1 is SNHLY, CDR2 FYNNEI, per germline. Losses at the gene ends were 6 bases for V and 7 bases for J; bases not matched to a gene: 17. This CDR3 is CASRDPDRQGGGGYTF. CDR3 DNA sequence: TGTGCCAGCAGGGACCCTGACCGACAGGGCGGCGGTGGCTACACCTTC.

The genes are TRBV6-5 and TRBJ2-1; D gene uncertain. The CDR3 sequence is 17 residues long. V lost 2 bases, J lost 1 base, and 15 bases lay in between. Germline loops: CDR1 MNHEY, CDR2 SVGAGI. The CDR3 region has the DNA TGTGCCAGCAGTTACGCGAAGAAACAAACTTCCTACAATGAGCAGTTCTTC. Its protein is CASSYAKKQTSYNEQFF.

At least ten counts were recorded for this clonotype. The chain carries TRBV20-1 and TRBJ2-3; D call uncertain. CDR1 is DFQATT, CDR2 SNEGSKA, per germline (reference sequence). V shed 6 bases and J shed 1 base, with 17 bases lying between them. This CDR3 comprises 15 residues. CDR3 nucleotides: TGCAGTGCCCTACACAGATCTCACGGCACAGATACGCAGTATTTT. This encodes CSALHRSHGTDTQYF.

This clonotype was observed a handful of times. The rearrangement links TRBV4-1 to TRBJ1-1; 7 nucleotides match TRBD1. Germline V CDR1 and CDR2: MGHRA, YSYEKL. J was trimmed by 6 bases and V by 2 bases; bases with no gene match: 6. The CDR3 is made up of 14 amino acids. The CDR3 is CASSQRTGVSEAFF. The CDR3 nucleotides are TGCGCCAGCAGCCAAAGAACAGGGGTCTCTGAAGCTTTCTTT.

This clonotype has more than one count but fewer than ten. V and J are TRBV7-3 and TRBJ1-1; D not certain. V lost 0 bases, J lost 1 base, and 3 bases lay in between. This CDR3 contains 13 residues. The germline CDR1 and CDR2 sequences are SGHTA and FQGTGA. The CDR3 is CASSLTWNTEAFF. The CDR3, as DNA: TGTGCCAGCAGCTTAACTTGGAACACTGAAGCTTTCTTT. The full variable domain, rest sourced from reference TRBV7-3 and TRBJ1-1, is GAGVSQTPSNKVTEKGKYVELRCDPISGHTALYWYRQSLGQGPEFLIYFQGTGAADDSGLPNDRFFAVRPEGSVSTLKIQRTERGDSAVYLCASSLTWNTEAFFGQGTRLTVV.

The chain recombines TRBV6-6 with TRBJ1-5, with D possibly matching TRBD1 (6 bases). This CDR3 has 18 residues. Germline assignment: CDR1 MNHNY and CDR2 SVGAGI (reference sequence). V lost 2 bases and J lost 0, with 17 bases in between. Written as DNA, the CDR3 is TGTGCCAGCAGTTACCCTCGGGGCAGGGGTTATAGCAATCAGCCCCAGCATTTT. Its protein product is CASSYPRGRGYSNQPQHF.

In this sample, this clonotype turned up many times. The chain has TRBV6-6 and TRBJ1-3, with 7 bases lining up with TRBD1. CDR3 length: 17 residues. The V gene end was trimmed by 6 bases and the J gene end by 4 bases; junction bases not matched to a gene: 15. The germline V gene encodes CDR1 MNHNY and CDR2 SVGAGI (reference sequence). CDR3 sequence reads: CASSPTGEGASGNTIYF. CDR3 in DNA: TGTGCCAGCAGCCCTACCGGGGAGGGGGCATCGGGAAACACCATATATTTT.